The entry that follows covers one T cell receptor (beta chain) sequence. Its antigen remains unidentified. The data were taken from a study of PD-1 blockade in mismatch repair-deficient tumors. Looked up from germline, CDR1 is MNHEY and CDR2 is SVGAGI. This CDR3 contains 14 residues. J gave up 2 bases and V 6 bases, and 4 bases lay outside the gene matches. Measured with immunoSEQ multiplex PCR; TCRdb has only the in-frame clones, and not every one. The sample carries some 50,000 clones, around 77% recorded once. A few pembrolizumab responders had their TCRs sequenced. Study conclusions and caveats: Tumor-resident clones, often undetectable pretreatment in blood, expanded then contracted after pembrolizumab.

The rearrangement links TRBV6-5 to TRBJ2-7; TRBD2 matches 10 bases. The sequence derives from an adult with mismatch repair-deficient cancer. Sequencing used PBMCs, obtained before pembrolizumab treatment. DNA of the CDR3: TGTGCCAGCAGAAGCGGGAGGGCGACCTACGAGCAGTACTTC. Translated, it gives CASRSGRATYEQYF.